The T cell receptor (beta chain) described here comes from a study of blood T cells in healthy people across ages. Study observations and caveats: Investigators treated diversity estimates from one million T cells as underestimates.

In germline, CDR1 is SGDLS, CDR2 YYNGEE. The V end was cut by 0 bases, the J end by 0 bases, with 11 bases between. The CDR3 length is 16 residues. Next came a second PCR, run for roughly 6 to 11 cycles, which used a sample-barcoded 5' primer along with a J-beta primer mix. MiXCR, run by TCRdb on the 5' RACE reads, gives a single entry per CDR3 protein. The table has approximately 1.5 million distinct CDR3 sequences, 30% to 40% seen once. With respect to this clonotype: Antigen unknown.

This TCR derives from a woman under 40 in good health. Sequenced input: blood. J is TRBJ2-3 and V is TRBV9; D is possibly TRBD1 or TRBD2 (5 bases each). CDR3 amino acids: CASSVAGSTSTDTQYF. Written as DNA, the CDR3 is TGTGCCAGCAGCGTAGCAGGGAGCACGAGCACAGATACGCAGTATTTT.